This T cell receptor beta chain was recorded in a study of T cell responses to AZD1222 COVID-19 vaccine. CDR3 length: 13 residues. With 8 bases removed from V and 1 base from J, the gap between germline ends came to 12 bases. Germline V gene lookup returns CDR1 SGHKS and CDR2 YYEKEE (reference sequence). Repertoires were generated with immunoSEQ multiplex PCR, while TCRdb's copy carries only in-frame clones and drops some. The table records roughly 170,000 clones, under 95% of them present only once. The chain is built from TRBV5-5 and TRBJ1-1, with D perhaps TRBD1 (6 bases). The TCR was taken from an adult who received the AZD1222 COVID-19 vaccine. Sample: peripheral blood, taken 28 days after the second AZD1222 dose. The DNA for the CDR3 is TGTGCCAGTGGGCAGGGACAGAACACTGAAGCTTTCTTT. It is translated as CASGQGQNTEAFF.